The 14 T cell receptor beta chains presented below share a single source sample, sequenced in a study of T cells in Graves' hyperthyroidism and ophthalmopathy. Regions amplified from RNA transcripts were the TCR beta CDR3 regions. Primed by the HTBI set, a first-round RT-PCR was run on the TCR CDR3. TCRdb re-analysed the multiplex PCR reads in MiXCR, keeping a single row per CDR3 protein. Of hundreds of thousands of distinct CDR3 sequences in the sample, roughly 16% are singletons; the top ten hold less than 3.5%. The sequencing input was blood. The source of these receptors is a woman aged 40 to 50 with Graves' ophthalmopathy.

This clonotype was detected many times. V is TRBV18 and J is TRBJ2-1; no reliable D call. The CDR3 consists of 15 residues. V was clipped by 8 bases and J by 1 base, with 15 bases between them. CDR1 and CDR2 from the germline V gene are KGHSH and LQKENI. The CDR3 sequence is CASVDSISSYNEQFF. The CDR3 bases are TGTGCCAGCGTTGACTCCATCTCATCCTACAATGAGCAGTTCTTC.

The V and J genes are TRBV5-1 and TRBJ1-3; 7 bases are shared with TRBD1. The CDR3 length is 15 residues. Per germline, CDR1 SGHRS and CDR2 YFSETQ. The V and J ends lost 4 bases and 4 bases, in that order; junction bases with no gene match: 8. The CDR3 spells CASSQSTGSGNTIYF. The CDR3 nucleotides are TGCGCCAGCAGCCAATCGACAGGGTCAGGAAACACCATATATTTT.

This clonotype was seen repeatedly, ten times or more. This chain links TRBV2 with TRBJ2-5, with D possibly TRBD1 on 5 matching bases. The V gene's germline CDR1 is SNHLY and CDR2 FYNNEI. The V end was cut by 4 bases, the J end by 0 bases, with 21 bases between. The CDR3 consists of 18 residues. CDR3 protein: CASSVGPSDRGYQETQYF. CDR3 DNA: TGTGCCAGCAGTGTGGGGCCAAGTGACCGCGGCTACCAAGAGACCCAGTACTTC.

This clonotype was counted ten times or more. The chain recombines TRBV3-1 with TRBJ1-4; TRBD1 matches 9 bases. Germline values: CDR1 LGHDT, CDR2 YNNKEL (reference sequence). J was trimmed by 9 bases and V by 0 bases; bases with no gene match: 5. The CDR3 has 15 residues. The CDR3 bases are TGTGCCAGCAGCCAAGATCGGGACAGGGTCCAAAAACTGTTTTTT. Translated, it gives CASSQDRDRVQKLFF.

This clonotype came up many times. V gene TRBV2 combines with J gene TRBJ1-1, with 10 bases matching TRBD1. Germline V gene sequence: CDR1 SNHLY, CDR2 FYNNEI. CDR3 length: 14 residues. V gave up 4 bases and J gave up 5 bases; unmatched junction bases: 4. The CDR3 loop reads CASSGQGAGTEAFF. The CDR3 DNA sequence: TGTGCCAGCAGTGGACAGGGGGCGGGTACTGAAGCTTTCTTT.

Worth noting for this clonotype: A much bigger clone sits one base away, suggesting this may be a read error. The chain has TRBV5-1 and TRBJ2-2, with D perhaps being TRBD1 or TRBD2 (5 bases each). The germline V gene encodes CDR1 SGHRS and CDR2 YFSETQ. This CDR3 contains 15 residues. The DNA of the CDR3 is TGCGCCAGCAGCTTGGGGGCGGTGGACACCGGGGAGCTGCTTTTT. Protein sequence: CASSLGAVDTGELLF. Full variable domain (missing parts from reference TRBV5-1 and TRBJ2-2): KAGVTQTPRYLIKTRGQQVTLSCSPISGHRSVSWYQQTPGQGLQFLFEYFSETQRNKGNFPGRFSGRQFSNSRSEMNVSTLELGDSALYLCASSLGAVDTGELLFGEGSRLTVL.

This clonotype was observed at least ten times. The rearrangement joins TRBV2 to TRBJ2-7, with D tentatively TRBD1 (8 bases). CDR1 is SNHLY and CDR2 is FYNNEI in the germline V gene. Trimming left V 4 bases short and J 7 bases short, with 14 bases between. The length of the CDR3 is 13 residues. DNA for the CDR3: TGTGCCAGCAGTGGAGGACAGGGAGGGGAGCAGTACTTC. This gives the protein CASSGGQGGEQYF. Full variable domain (missing parts from reference TRBV2 and TRBJ2-7): EPEVTQTPSHQVTQMGQEVILRCVPISNHLYFYWYRQILGQKVEFLVSFYNNEISEKSEIFDDQFSVERPDGSNFTLKIRSTKLEDSAMYFCASSGGQGGEQYFGPGTRLTVT.

The table lists this clonotype with many counts. The genes are TRBV7-2 and TRBJ1-1; no firm D call. V was trimmed by 5 bases and J by 0 bases, leaving 7 bases between them. Germline V gene data show CDR1 as SGHTA and CDR2 as FQGNSA. The CDR3 extends over 13 amino acids. This chain's CDR3 is CASSASVNTEAFF. For the CDR3, the DNA is TGTGCCAGCAGCGCCTCGGTGAACACTGAAGCTTTCTTT. The variable domain in full, completed from reference TRBV7-2 and TRBJ1-1, reads GAGVSQSPSNKVTEKGKDVELRCDPISGHTALYWYRQSLGQGLEFLIYFQGNSAPDKSGLPSDRFSAERTGGSVSTLTIQRTQQEDSAVYLCASSASVNTEAFFGQGTRLTVV.

A remark on this clonotype: The conserved phenylalanine or tryptophan is not found at the CDR3 terminus, so this likely reflects a read error. V is TRBV2 and J is TRBJ2-1, with TRBD1 matching over 8 bases. The CDR3 contains 15 residues. After removal of 4 bases from V and 1 base from J, the junction contained 3 bases not matched to a gene. Germline V gene sequence: CDR1 SNHLY, CDR2 FYNNEI. As DNA, the CDR3 is TGTGCCAGCAGTGGTCGGACAGGGTCCTACAATGAGCAGTTCCTC. Translated: CASSGRTGSYNEQFL.

This clonotype was seen ten or more times. The chain is built from TRBV6-1 and TRBJ2-7, with unresolved D. This CDR3 comprises 11 residues. CDR1 MNHNS and CDR2 SASEGT come from the germline V gene. V lost 6 bases and J 3 bases, leaving 6 bases between the germline ends. The CDR3 nucleotides are TGTGCCAGCAGAAACAGCTACGAGCAGTACTTC. It is translated as CASRNSYEQYF.

This clonotype appeared many times. The V call is TRBV18, the J call TRBJ2-3; no clear D gene. V shed 0 bases and J shed 5 bases, with 9 bases lying between them. The CDR3 totals 14 residues. The V gene's germline CDR1 is KGHSH and CDR2 LQKENI. The CDR3 spells CASSPPVTRDTQYF. CDR3 coding DNA: TGTGCCAGCTCACCACCGGTGACGAGAGATACGCAGTATTTT.

This clonotype has ten or more counts. The V call is TRBV6-1, the J call TRBJ2-7; no reliable D call. The germline CDR1 and CDR2 sequences are MNHNS and SASEGT. CDR3 length equals 10 residues. Trimming left V 9 bases short and J 4 bases short, with 7 bases between. CDR3 DNA: TGTGCCAGTCAGGAGTACGAGCAGTACTTC. Residues: CASQEYEQYF.

This clonotype was found a few times. The chain combines TRBV9 with TRBJ2-1, with TRBD1 as a possible D gene (6 bases). This CDR3 spans 16 amino acids. Germline lookup yields CDR1 SGDLS and CDR2 YYNGEE. Trimming took 4 bases from V and 5 from J, leaving 19 bases between them. The chain's CDR3 is CASSNRAGQLNNEQFF. CDR3 nucleotides: TGTGCCAGCAGCAATCGGGCAGGACAGCTAAACAATGAGCAGTTCTTC.

V usage is TRBV9 and J usage is TRBJ1-6, with D tentatively TRBD1 (5 bases). The CDR3 runs to 15 residues. Germline V lookup: CDR1 SGDLS, CDR2 YYNGEE. With 3 bases removed from V and 7 bases from J, the gap between germline ends came to 14 bases. The CDR3 spells CASSALGTANSPLHF. CDR3 nucleotide sequence: TGTGCCAGCAGCGCCCTCGGGACCGCAAATTCACCCCTCCACTTT.